This T cell receptor (beta chain) stems from a study of blood T cell repertoires in COVID-19. Study information: The United States, Italy and Spain supplied acute and convalescent COVID-19 samples. PBMCs, B-cell-depleted T cells, or T cells provided the cDNA or gDNA that made up the material.

Trimming took 5 bases from V and 12 from J, leaving 17 bases between them. Per germline, CDR1 SGHTA and CDR2 FQGNSA. This CDR3 has 13 residues. The assay was immunoSEQ multiplex PCR, and TCRdb's table has in-frame clones only and misses some. The table records around 270,000 clones, approximately 85% of them present only once. Seattle enrolled patients during active infection and tracked them longitudinally. This chain connects TRBV7-2 to TRBJ1-3; unclear D gene. The sequence came from a human donor with COVID-19, enrolled during active disease. The donor label of this sample is uncertain. Sequenced material: peripheral blood. CDR3 DNA sequence: TGTGCCAGCAGCCCCGATAGACTCCGCGGCATATATTTT. This sequence encodes CASSPDRLRGIYF.